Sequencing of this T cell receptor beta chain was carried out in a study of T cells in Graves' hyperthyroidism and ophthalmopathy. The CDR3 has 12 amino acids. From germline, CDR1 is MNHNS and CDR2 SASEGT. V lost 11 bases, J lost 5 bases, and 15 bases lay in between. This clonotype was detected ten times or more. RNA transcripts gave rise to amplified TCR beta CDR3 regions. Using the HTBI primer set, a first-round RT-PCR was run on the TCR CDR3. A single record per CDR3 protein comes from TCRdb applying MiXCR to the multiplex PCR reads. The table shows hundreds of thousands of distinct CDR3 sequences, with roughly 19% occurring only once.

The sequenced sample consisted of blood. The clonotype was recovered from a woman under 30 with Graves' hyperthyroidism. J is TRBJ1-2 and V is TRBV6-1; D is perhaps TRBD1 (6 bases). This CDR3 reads CAAGGLGYGYTF. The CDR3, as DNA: TGTGCCGCCGGGGGGCTCGGTTATGGCTACACCTTC.